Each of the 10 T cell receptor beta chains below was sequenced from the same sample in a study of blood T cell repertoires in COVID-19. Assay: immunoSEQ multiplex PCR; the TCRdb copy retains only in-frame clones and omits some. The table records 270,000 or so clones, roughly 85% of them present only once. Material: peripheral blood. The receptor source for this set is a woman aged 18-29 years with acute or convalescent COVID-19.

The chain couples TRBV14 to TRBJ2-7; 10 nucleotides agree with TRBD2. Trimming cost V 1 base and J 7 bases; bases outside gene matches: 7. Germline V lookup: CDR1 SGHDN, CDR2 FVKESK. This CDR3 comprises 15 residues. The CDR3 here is CASSQGLAGVWEQYF. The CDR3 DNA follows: TGTGCCAGCAGCCAAGGGCTAGCGGGAGTATGGGAGCAGTACTTC.

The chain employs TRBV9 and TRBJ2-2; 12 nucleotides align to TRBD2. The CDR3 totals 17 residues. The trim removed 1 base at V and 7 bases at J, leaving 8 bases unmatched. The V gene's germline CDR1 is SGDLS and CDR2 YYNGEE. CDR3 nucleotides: TGTGCCAGCAGCGTAATGACTAGCGGGAGAACTGGCGGGGAGCTGTTTTTT. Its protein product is CASSVMTSGRTGGELFF.

As DNA, the CDR3 is TGCAGCGTTCAGGGACAGGGGACCTACAATGAGCAGTTCTTC. It is translated as CSVQGQGTYNEQFF. The chain joins TRBV29-1 to TRBJ2-1, with 10 bases lining up with TRBD1. CDR1 is SQVTM, CDR2 ANQGSEA, per germline. The V segment lost 5 bases and the J segment 2 bases; nucleotides outside the gene matches: 3. The CDR3 is made up of 14 amino acids.

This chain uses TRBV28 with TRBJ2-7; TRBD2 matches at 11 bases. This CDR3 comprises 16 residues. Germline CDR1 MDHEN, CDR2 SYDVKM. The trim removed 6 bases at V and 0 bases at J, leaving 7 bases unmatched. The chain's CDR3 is CASSNPGTSGSYEQYF. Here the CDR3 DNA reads TGTGCCAGCAGCAACCCTGGGACTAGCGGCTCCTACGAGCAGTACTTC.

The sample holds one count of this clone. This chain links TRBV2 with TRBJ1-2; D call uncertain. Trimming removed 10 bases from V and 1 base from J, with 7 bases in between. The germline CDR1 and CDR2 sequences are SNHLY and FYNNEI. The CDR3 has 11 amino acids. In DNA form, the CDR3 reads TGTGCCACGTCTCGTAACTATGGCTACACCTTC. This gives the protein CATSRNYGYTF.

For the CDR3, the DNA is TGTGCCAGCAGCCACGGGACTAGCGGGATTGATACGCAGTATTTT. Residues: CASSHGTSGIDTQYF. The chain couples TRBV9 to TRBJ2-3; TRBD2 matches 13 bases. The length of the CDR3 is 15 residues. Germline V gives CDR1 SGDLS, CDR2 YYNGEE. Unmatched junction bases numbered 5, after V lost 4 bases and J lost 6 bases.

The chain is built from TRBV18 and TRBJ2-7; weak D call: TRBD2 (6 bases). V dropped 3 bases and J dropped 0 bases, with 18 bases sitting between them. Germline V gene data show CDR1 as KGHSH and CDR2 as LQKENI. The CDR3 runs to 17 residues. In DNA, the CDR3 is TGTGCCAGCTCACCGGCAAGACTAGACTTATACTCCTACGAGCAGTACTTC. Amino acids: CASSPARLDLYSYEQYF.

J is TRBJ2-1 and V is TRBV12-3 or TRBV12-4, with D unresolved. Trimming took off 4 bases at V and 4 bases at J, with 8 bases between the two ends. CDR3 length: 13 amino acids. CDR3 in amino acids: CASSSPLYNEQFF. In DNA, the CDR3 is TGTGCCAGCAGTTCCCCTTTATACAATGAGCAGTTCTTC.

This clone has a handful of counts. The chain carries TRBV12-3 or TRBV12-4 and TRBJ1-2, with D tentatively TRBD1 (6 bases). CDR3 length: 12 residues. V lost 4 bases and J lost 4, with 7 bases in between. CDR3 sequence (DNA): TGTGCCAGCAGTTCGGACAGCTATGGCTACACCTTC. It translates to CASSSDSYGYTF.

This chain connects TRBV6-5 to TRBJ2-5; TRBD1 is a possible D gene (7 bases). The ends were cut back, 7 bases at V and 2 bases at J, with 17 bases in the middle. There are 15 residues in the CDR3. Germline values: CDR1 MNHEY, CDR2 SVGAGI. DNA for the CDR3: TGTGCCAGCACCGGGGCGGGGACAGCTCAAGAGACCCAGTACTTC. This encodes CASTGAGTAQETQYF.